Reported below is one TCR beta chain. Antigen specificity is unknown. Use of 60 Vbeta and 13 Jbeta primers characterized the PCR. TCRdb's table, derived via immunoSEQ multiplex PCR, lists solely in-frame clones and lacks some. Here the sample spans under 200,000 clones, around 75% being singletons. This entry belongs to a study of cytomegalovirus exposure and HLA in healthy donors. Overall study results and limits: Presence/absence analyses took donor sequencing depth as roughly uniform. The study put some 160 TCR beta chains on its list as cytomegalovirus-associated.

V shed 2 bases and J shed 4 bases, with 16 bases lying between them. Per germline, CDR1 SGHRS and CDR2 YFSETQ. The CDR3 is 15 residues long. The TCR sequence derives from a woman in her 30s in good health and CMV-seronegative. Sequenced: PBMCs. V and J are TRBV5-1 and TRBJ2-7, with a weak D call TRBD2 (6 bases). The CDR3 nucleotides read TGCGCCAGCAGCTTTGGGGACTCAACCCTGTACGAGCAGTACTTC. It codes for CASSFGDSTLYEQYF.